Sequencing of this TCR beta chain was carried out in a study of Graves' ophthalmopathy and Graves' hyperthyroidism (dated by TCRdb to 2017 to 2018). As for the study more broadly: Peripheral blood was collected at initial diagnosis, prior to any treatment. The approximately 100 discovery patients were randomly split 7:3 into training and test sets. The study used signatures of the TCR beta repertoire to tell Graves' ophthalmopathy apart from Graves' hyperthyroidism and to predict which patients would progress to ophthalmopathy. An independent validation cohort comprised some 18 hyperthyroidism patients and over 15 patients who later progressed from hyperthyroidism to ophthalmopathy. To explore V-J signatures that separate ophthalmopathy from hyperthyroidism, a discovery set of about a hundred patients was enrolled, consisting of under 50 with ophthalmopathy and approximately 57 with stable hyperthyroidism. Following sample collection, hyperthyroidism patients were given methimazole at a starting dose of 30 mg daily, and ophthalmopathy patients were given high-dose intravenous methylprednisolone. T-cell repertoires of thyroid tissue and blood were compared in 5 or 6 hyperthyroidism patients. In total, 135 blood samples were TCR-sequenced: fewer than 50 ophthalmopathy, some 80 hyperthyroidism and some 17 hyperthyroidism-to-ophthalmopathy patients. What the work shows at the level of the full study, not this receptor alone: Ophthalmopathy was separated from stable hyperthyroidism by the 13-signature model with 85% to 90% sensitivity and about 83% specificity in cross-validation and with 80%/75% in the test set. Sample size was not statistically predetermined, and group allocation was not concealed from the investigators. Among expanded thyroid clonotypes with frequency above 0.001, most also showed up in blood, which suggests that blood repertoires may reflect the thyroid immune response. In validation, the model predicted ophthalmopathy progression with about 71% sensitivity and roughly 72% specificity; roughly 11 predicted patients were CT-confirmed with GO in a median of about 7.1 months.

For repertoire sequencing, the TCR beta CDR3 regions were amplified from RNA transcripts. HTBI primers and the Qiagen OneStep RT-PCR kit were used in a first-round RT-PCR, which was followed by a second-round multiplex PCR, size selection and purification. Libraries were sequenced paired-end with 100 bp reads on an Illumina HiSeq2000. In the paper's pipeline: SOAPnuke was used to process the reads, removing any read that contained adapters or uncalled bases, had a mean Phred below 15, or lacked an exact match to the constant primer or identifier. COPE v1.2.5 was used to merge high-quality paired reads. Each unique nucleotide sequence was defined as a clonotype, and clonotypes were aligned to IMGT TRB V, D and J references with MiTCR v1.1. The analysis was limited to V-J combinations with a frequency above 0.0001, which together covered just over 98% of the repertoires. For each V-J combination, a TCR clonal expansion and chaos score was defined as the ratio of F50 clonal expansion to chaos observed in the TCRdist matrix. Features were reduced by Welch's t-statistics and random forest to over ten V-J combinations, which fed a naive Bayes classifier. The Morisita-Horn index was used to measure how similar the thyroid and blood repertoires were. TCRdb reanalyzed the raw reads on its own, using fastp at Q25 for trimming and MiXCR for clone calling, and kept in-frame beta chains. Rows are unified per CDR3 protein, each entry keeping the most common DNA and genes. The V and J calls were determined by TCRdb, not by the authors. For this sample the table gives just over 400,000 distinct CDR3 sequences, of which 20% to 25% were detected only once. Approximately 3% of the sample comes from the top ten.

In this sample, this clonotype turned up many times. Its antigen has not been determined. No qualities accompany the bases; no much larger clone lies one base away. Hyperthyroidism was considered stable if no progression to ophthalmopathy occurred within 18 months of follow-up. The hyperthyroidism patients were 18 to 65 years old and newly diagnosed, with a disease duration of less than 2 months. Patients with other autoimmune diseases, uncontrolled infections, pregnancy or lactation were excluded. Clinical symptoms, serum thyroxine, TRAb, thyroid ultrasound and orbital computed tomography formed the basis of the diagnosis. Ficoll-Paque density gradient centrifugation was used to isolate PBMCs from 8 to 10 ml of fresh peripheral blood. Trizol reagent was used to extract the total RNA, and its quality was then checked on an Agilent 2100 Bioanalyzer. Measured from the cysteine to the phenylalanine, the CDR3 is 18 residues long. Only CDR3 DNA is held: 54 bases, read in frame from base 1. CDR1 and CDR2 (DFQATT, SNEGSKA) derive from the germline V gene (reference sequence). Compared with germline, V lacks 5 bases and J lacks 3 bases; bases without a gene match: 16.

This receptor was identified in a woman under 30 with stable Graves' hyperthyroidism. Donor details come from another sample of the same person, matched by shared clones. Specimen: peripheral blood. The rearranged segments are TRBV20-1 and TRBJ2-7; 13 middle bases align to TRBD2. The nucleotide sequence reads as follows: TGCAGTGCTGGGGTGGGACAGATACTAGCGGGAGGGCACTACGAGCAGTACTTC. Protein translation: CSAGVGQILAGGHYEQYF.